This T cell receptor beta chain comes out of a study of beta chain features in type 1 diabetes. Across the whole study: What patients shared with healthy donors was a similar profile of age, gender and cell yields. All samples yielded 100 million to 140 million examined sorted cells.

CD4+ cells of the naive, central memory, regulatory and stem cell-like memory types were sorted via CD45RO/CCR7/CD25/CD127/CD95/CD27. The whole isolated RNA underwent reverse transcription, so sequencing captured expressed TCRB transcripts. Here immunoSEQ multiplex PCR was the method, and the copy in TCRdb shows in-frame clones only, minus some. Of hundreds of thousands of clones listed, 13% were seen once; the top ten hold 0.022%. Study-wide results and caveats: Type 1 diabetes patients showed a moderate but significant shortening of TCRB CDR3s in all four CD4+ subsets.

This clone was seen only a few times. Its target is unknown. Sequencing was performed on naive CD4+ T cells from blood. This clonotype was obtained from a man between 18 and 35 years old with type 1 diabetes.

CDR3 DNA sequence: TGTGCCAGCACCCGGGGACCGGCAAGGACCGAGCAGTACTTC. Translation gives CASTRGPARTEQYF. The chain carries TRBV13 and TRBJ2-7; D may match TRBD1 or TRBD2 (5 bases each). The CDR3 totals 14 residues. The germline CDR1 and CDR2 sequences are PRHDT and FYEKMQ (reference sequence). The germline V and J ends were trimmed by 7 bases and 6 bases, with 19 bases remaining between them.